The present T cell receptor (beta chain) was sequenced within a study of cytomegalovirus exposure and HLA in healthy donors. Researchers ran the PCR with 60 Vbeta and 13 Jbeta primers. Sequencing used immunoSEQ multiplex PCR; TCRdb keeps in-frame clones, though not all of them. The sample shows some 180,000 clones, roughly 82% of them seen only once. Trimming stripped 4 bases from V and 5 bases from J, with 18 bases between. The CDR3 covers 14 residues. Germline V gives CDR1 GTSNPN, CDR2 SVGIG (reference sequence). Source material: PBMCs. The TCR originated in a man aged 40-49 years in good health and CMV-seronegative. V is TRBV30 and J is TRBJ2-7; possible D gene TRBD1, 5 bases. Here the CDR3 DNA reads TGTGCCTGGACCCGGATAGGGGCGGACAACGAGCAGTACTTC. It specifies CAWTRIGADNEQYF.